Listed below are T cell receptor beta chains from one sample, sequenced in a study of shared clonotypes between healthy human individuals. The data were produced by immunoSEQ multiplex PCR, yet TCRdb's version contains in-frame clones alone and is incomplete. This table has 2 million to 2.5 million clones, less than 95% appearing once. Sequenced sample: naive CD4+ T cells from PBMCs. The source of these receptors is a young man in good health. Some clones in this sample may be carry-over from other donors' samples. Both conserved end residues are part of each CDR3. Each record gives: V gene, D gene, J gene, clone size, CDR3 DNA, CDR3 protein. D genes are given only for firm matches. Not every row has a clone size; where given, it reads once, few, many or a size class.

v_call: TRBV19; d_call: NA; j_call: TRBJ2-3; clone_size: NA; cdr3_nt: TGTGCCAGTAGTATAAAGTGGGCTAGCAGGATCGCAGATACGCAGTATTTT; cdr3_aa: CASSIKWASRIADTQYF
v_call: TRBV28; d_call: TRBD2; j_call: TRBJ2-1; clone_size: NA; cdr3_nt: TGTGCCAGCAGTTTTGTGCGGGGGGTTGTAAATGAGCAGTTCTTC; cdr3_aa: CASSFVRGVVNEQFF
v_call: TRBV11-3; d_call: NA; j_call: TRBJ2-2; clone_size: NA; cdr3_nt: TGTGCCAGCAGCTTAGTGGTTGGCGGCACCGGGGAGCTGTTTTTT; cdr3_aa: CASSLVVGGTGELFF
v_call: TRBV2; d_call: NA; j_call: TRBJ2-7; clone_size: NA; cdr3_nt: TGTGCCAGCAGAGGTGACAGCTACGAGCAGTACTTC; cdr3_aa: CASRGDSYEQYF
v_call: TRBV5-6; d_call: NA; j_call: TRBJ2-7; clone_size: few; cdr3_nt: TGTGCCAGCAGCTTGTGGGCAGCCGAGCAGTACTTC; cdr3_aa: CASSLWAAEQYF
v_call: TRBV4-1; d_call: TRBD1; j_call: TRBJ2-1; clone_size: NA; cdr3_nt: TGCGCCAGCAGCTCTATACCGGGACAGGGTGTGGGTGAGCAGTTCTTC; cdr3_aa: CASSSIPGQGVGEQFF
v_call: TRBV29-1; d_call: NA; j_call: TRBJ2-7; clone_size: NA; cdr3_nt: TGCAGCGTTCTAGAGGTCTACGAGCAGTACTTC; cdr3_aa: CSVLEVYEQYF
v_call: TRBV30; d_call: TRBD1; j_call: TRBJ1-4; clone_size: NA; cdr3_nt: TGTGCCTGGAGCCGGGACAGGGGAGGTGAAAAACTGTTTTTT; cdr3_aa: CAWSRDRGGEKLFF
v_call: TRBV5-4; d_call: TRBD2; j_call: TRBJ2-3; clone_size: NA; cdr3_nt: TGTGCCAGCAGCTTGGCACCGGGACTAGCGGACTATAGCACAGATACGCAGTATTTT; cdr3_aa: CASSLAPGLADYSTDTQYF
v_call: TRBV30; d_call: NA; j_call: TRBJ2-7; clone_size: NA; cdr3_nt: TGTGCCTGGAGTGAGACACCGTTAGGGCACGAGCAGTACTTC; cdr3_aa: CAWSETPLGHEQYF
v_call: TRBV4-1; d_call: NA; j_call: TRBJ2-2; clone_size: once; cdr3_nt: TGCGCCAGCAGCCAAGATCGGTGGGGTTCCGGGGAGCTGTTTTTT; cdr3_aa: CASSQDRWGSGELFF
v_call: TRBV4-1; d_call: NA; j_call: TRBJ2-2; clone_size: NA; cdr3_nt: TGCGCCAGCAGCCCCTCCACCGGGGTCACCACAAGATACACCGGGGAGCTGTTTTTT; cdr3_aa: CASSPSTGVTTRYTGELFF
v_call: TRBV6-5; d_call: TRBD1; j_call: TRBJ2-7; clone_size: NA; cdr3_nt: TGTGCCAGCAGACGGCACCGGGACAGCTACGAGCAGTACTTC; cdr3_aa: CASRRHRDSYEQYF